Following are 18 T cell receptor beta chains from one sample sequenced in a study of response to subunit inactivated influenza vaccine. TCRdb itself ran the RT-PCR reads through MiXCR, one entry per CDR3 protein. The sample gives fewer than 750,000 distinct CDR3 sequences, about 14% of which show up once; over 8.5% is in the top ten. The sample was PBMCs from blood, taken 11 to 12 days after vaccination. Receptors were obtained from a man aged 50 to 60 who received an inactivated influenza vaccine.

This rearrangement joins TRBV24-1 to TRBJ2-5, with D maybe TRBD2 (6 bases). The CDR3 is 15 amino acids. Germline CDR1 is KGHDR and CDR2 is SFDVKD. V lost 4 bases and J 5 bases, leaving 16 bases between the germline ends. As DNA, the CDR3 is TGTGCCACCAGTGACCAGACTAGTGTATTGGAGACCCAGTACTTC. The encoded protein is CATSDQTSVLETQYF.

The table lists this clonotype with many counts. V gene TRBV12-3 or TRBV12-4 combines with J gene TRBJ2-7; no definite D call. V lost 0 bases to trimming and J lost 2 bases, with 5 bases between them. This CDR3 contains 13 residues. DNA of the CDR3: TGTGCCAGCAGTTTAGCGGGGACCTACGAGCAGTACTTC. It encodes CASSLAGTYEQYF.

With respect to this clonotype: Mismatch with germline at one junction end may stem from a read error. The rearrangement joins TRBV4-1 to TRBJ2-7; D possibly corresponds to TRBD2 (6 bases). Per germline, CDR1 MGHRA and CDR2 YSYEKL. CDR3 length equals 14 residues. CDR3: CVSSPLAARYEQYF. The CDR3 coding sequence is TGCGTCAGCAGCCCCTTAGCGGCCAGATACGAGCAGTACTTC.

This clonotype was counted a few times. V and J are TRBV7-3 and TRBJ2-3; D may be TRBD1 or TRBD2 (5 bases each). V lost 5 bases to trimming and J lost 4 bases, with 16 bases between them. Germline CDR1 reads SGHTA; CDR2 reads FQGTGA. The CDR3 is 15 residues long. CDR3: CASSDTGHPSDTQYF. DNA of the CDR3: TGTGCCAGCAGCGATACGGGGCATCCGTCAGATACGCAGTATTTT. The full variable domain, with the rest looked up from reference TRBV7-3 and TRBJ2-3, is GAGVSQTPSNKVTEKGKYVELRCDPISGHTALYWYRQSLGQGPEFLIYFQGTGAADDSGLPNDRFFAVRPEGSVSTLKIQRTERGDSAVYLCASSDTGHPSDTQYFGPGTRLTVL.

V is TRBV10-3 and J is TRBJ2-1; D uncertain. V was trimmed by 3 bases and J by 8 bases, leaving 11 bases between them. The length of the CDR3 is 13 residues. In germline, CDR1 is ENHRY, CDR2 SYGVKD. This CDR3 is CAISEGGPDEQFF. CDR3 coding DNA: TGTGCCATCAGTGAAGGTGGGCCCGATGAGCAGTTCTTC.

This clonotype came up a few times. Here the CDR3 reads CASSLGDRESYEQYF. The CDR3 nucleotides read TGTGCCAGCAGCTTGGGCGACAGGGAATCCTACGAGCAGTACTTC. The chain joins TRBV5-4 to TRBJ2-7, with TRBD1 identical over 7 bases. Trimming removed 0 bases from V and 1 base from J; junction bases left unmatched: 4. There are 15 residues in the CDR3. From germline, CDR1 is SGHNT and CDR2 YYREEE (reference sequence).

This clonotype was seen a handful of times. The chain carries TRBV3-1 and TRBJ2-7; no reliable D call. This CDR3 region has 15 residues. V lost 4 bases and J 4 bases, leaving 17 bases between the germline ends. Germline assignment: CDR1 LGHDT and CDR2 YNNKEL (reference sequence). This chain's CDR3 is CASSPSVGRGYEQYF. In nucleotides, the CDR3 is TGTGCCAGCAGCCCGTCGGTAGGCCGAGGTTACGAGCAGTACTTC.

The rearrangement joins TRBV7-9 to TRBJ2-1; 7 bases agree with TRBD2. Germline loops: CDR1 SEHNR, CDR2 FQNEAQ (reference sequence). This CDR3 is 14 amino acids long. Unmatched junction bases numbered 6, after V lost 5 bases and J lost 5 bases. As DNA, the CDR3 is TGTGCCAGCAGCGCGGGACTACAAGACAATGAGCAGTTCTTC. It specifies CASSAGLQDNEQFF.

This clonotype was seen a handful of times. The CDR3 reads CASSSAGGYNEQFF. In DNA form, the CDR3 reads TGTGCCAGCAGCTCTGCGGGAGGCTACAATGAGCAGTTCTTC. J is TRBJ2-1 and V is TRBV7-2; 8 positions agree with TRBD2. Germline assignment: CDR1 SGHTA and CDR2 FQGNSA. The CDR3 runs to 14 residues. V was clipped by 4 bases and J by 3 bases; unmatched bases: 2.

In this sample, this clonotype turned up a few times. The chain joins TRBV20-1 to TRBJ1-1; tentatively, D is TRBD1 (6 bases). CDR1 DFQATT and CDR2 SNEGSKA come from the germline V gene (reference sequence). CDR3 length equals 15 residues. V lost 0 bases and J lost 4, with 15 bases in between. The CDR3 DNA reads as TGCAGTGCTAGAGATCCAGCAGGGGTTGCCACTGAAGCTTTCTTT. Its protein is CSARDPAGVATEAFF.

The sample holds a few counts of this clonotype. The V gene is TRBV27, the J gene TRBJ1-1; possible D gene TRBD1, 6 bases. Between the trimmed V and J ends, which lost 0 bases and 5 bases, there was a span of 10 bases. From germline, CDR1 is MNHEY and CDR2 SMNVEV (reference sequence). This CDR3 contains 14 residues. CDR3 DNA: TGTGCCAGCAGTTTATCCAGGGGTGAGACTGAAGCTTTCTTT. It yields the protein CASSLSRGETEAFF.

This clonotype was counted at least ten times. This chain links TRBV5-1 with TRBJ2-5, with a tentative D call TRBD2 (5 bases). Germline CDR1 SGHRS, CDR2 YFSETQ. This CDR3 contains 13 residues. Trimming pared 1 base from V and 5 bases from J, leaving 9 bases between. For the CDR3, the DNA is TGCGCCAGCAGCTTGAGTAGCGTGGAGACCCAGTACTTC. Translation gives CASSLSSVETQYF.

The sample holds a few counts of this clonotype. This rearrangement joins TRBV2 to TRBJ1-2; D may be TRBD1 (5 bases). CDR3 length: 13 residues. Germline V gives CDR1 SNHLY, CDR2 FYNNEI. Between the trimmed V and J ends, which lost 6 bases and 2 bases, there was a span of 10 bases. CDR3 region: CASRQETNYGYTF. For the CDR3, the DNA is TGTGCCAGCAGACAGGAGACCAACTATGGCTACACCTTC.

This clonotype was counted only a few times. The rearrangement uses TRBV20-1 and TRBJ2-7, with D unresolved. CDR3 size: 15 residues. Per the germline V gene, CDR1 is DFQATT and CDR2 is SNEGSKA (reference sequence). Trimming stripped 0 bases from V and 2 bases from J, with 14 bases between. The CDR3 here is CSARDPPGKAYEQYF. The CDR3 DNA is TGCAGTGCTAGAGATCCACCCGGAAAGGCCTACGAGCAGTACTTC.

This clonotype was seen just once. The chain carries TRBV5-1 and TRBJ2-5, with a tentative D call TRBD2 (5 bases). Trimming cost V 4 bases and J 5 bases, with 15 bases left between them. Germline assignment: CDR1 SGHRS and CDR2 YFSETQ. The CDR3 contains 14 residues. The CDR3 DNA is TGCGCCAGCAGCACCGGTGGAGGACTTGAGACCCAGTACTTC. It specifies CASSTGGGLETQYF.

With respect to this clonotype: One end of the junction does not line up with germline, which may come from a read error. This sequence joins TRBV5-6 and TRBJ2-1, with 8 positions matching TRBD1. CDR1 is SGHDT and CDR2 is YYEEEE in the germline V gene. This CDR3 is built from 13 residues. CDR3 sequence (DNA): TGTGCCAGCAGCAACCGGGACAGGTCGGGGAGTGACTTC. Its translation: CASSNRDRSGSDF. Filled out from reference TRBV5-6 and TRBJ2-1, the complete variable domain reads DAGVTQSPTHLIKTRGQQVTLRCSPKSGHDTVSWYQQALGQGPQFIFQYYEEEERQRGNFPDRFSGHQFPNYSSELNVNALLLGDSALYLCASSNRDRSGSDFGPGTRLTVL.

This clonotype turned up a few times. The chain uses TRBV20-1 and TRBJ2-3; either TRBD1 or TRBD2 may fit D (5 bases each). The CDR3 sequence is 14 residues long. Germline V gene lookup returns CDR1 DFQATT and CDR2 SNEGSKA (reference sequence). V gave up 6 bases and J gave up 2 bases, with 15 bases separating them. The DNA of the CDR3 is TGCAGTGCCCCGGGACGGGGATCCACAGATACGCAGTATTTT. It yields the protein CSAPGRGSTDTQYF.

This clonotype has more than one count but fewer than ten. CDR3 sequence reads: CSARWPSGSSETQYF. The CDR3 nucleotides are TGCAGTGCTAGATGGCCTAGCGGGAGTTCGGAGACCCAGTACTTC. The rearrangement uses TRBV20-1 and TRBJ2-5; 10 bases fit TRBD2. This CDR3 is built from 15 residues. V lost 2 bases and J lost 5; bases outside the gene matches: 8. Looked up from germline, CDR1 is DFQATT and CDR2 is SNEGSKA (reference sequence).